Listed below are T cell receptor beta chains from one sample, sequenced in a study of response to subunit inactivated influenza vaccine. Each CDR3 protein gets one entry after TCRdb re-called the RT-PCR reads with MiXCR. The sample consists of 150,000 to 200,000 distinct CDR3 sequences, about an eighth of them appearing once. The same data also contributed to another study, on T cells expressing NK-cell markers.

Source: CD8+ T cells sorted from PBMCs, taken about 11 days after vaccination. Receptors originate from a man in his forties or fifties who received an inactivated influenza vaccine. The CDR3 runs from the conserved cysteine through the conserved F or W. A D gene is named only where the DNA matches it firmly. Clone size is shown for a subset of rows, as once, few, many or a class of expanded clone.

NA	TRBJ2-7	13	TRBV5-6	NA	TGTGCCAGCAGCTCGACACGGATCTACGAGCAGTACTTC	CASSSTRIYEQYF
TRBD1	TRBJ2-1	15	TRBV7-9	few	TGTGCCAGCGCGCAGGGGGCGCGGTCCTACAATGAGCAGTTCTTC	CASAQGARSYNEQFF
NA	TRBJ1-5	13	TRBV7-6	NA	TGTGCCAGCAGCTTCGATAGCAATCAGCCCCAGCATTTT	CASSFDSNQPQHF
NA	TRBJ2-6	16	TRBV15	NA	TGTGCCACCAGCAGAGACTCGCTTGGGGGGCCCGGCGTCCTGACTTTC	CATSRDSLGGPGVLTF
NA	TRBJ2-7	13	TRBV19	NA	TGTGCCAGTAGTAATGGTTACACCTACGAGCAGTACTTC	CASSNGYTYEQYF
NA	TRBJ2-7	12	TRBV12-3/TRBV12-4	many	TGTGCCAGCAGCCCCCCTGGTAACGAGCAGTACTTC	CASSPPGNEQYF
NA	TRBJ2-1	11	TRBV12-3/TRBV12-4	few	TGTGCCAGCAGTTCTCACCAGGGGCAGTTCTTC	CASSSHQGQFF
NA	TRBJ2-3	12	TRBV15	NA	TGTGCCACATCGGCAGATATAGATACGCAGTATTTT	CATSADIDTQYF
NA	TRBJ2-3	11	TRBV27	few	TGTGCCAGCCGACCCCGTAATACGCAGTATTTT	CASRPRNTQYF
NA	TRBJ2-5	14	TRBV7-6	few	TGTGCCAGCAGCTTAGCGAATTGGCAAGAGACCCAGTACTTC	CASSLANWQETQYF
NA	TRBJ1-4	16	TRBV7-9	NA	TGTGCCAGCAGCTCAATGAATTGGGTGACTAATGAAAAACTGTTTTTT	CASSSMNWVTNEKLFF
NA	TRBJ1-6	17	TRBV9	many	TGTGCCAGCAGCGTATCTGCTGAGCCTCACCTTAATTCACCCCTCCACTTT	CASSVSAEPHLNSPLHF
NA	TRBJ2-4	16	TRBV28	few	TGTGCCAGCAGAACCCTCGGGGCGGGCGCCAAAAACATTCAGTACTTC	CASRTLGAGAKNIQYF
TRBD2	TRBJ2-2	15	TRBV6-5	few	TGTGCCAGCAGTTGGAATGAGCGGGAGACCGGGGAGCTGTTTTTT	CASSWNERETGELFF
NA	TRBJ2-7	13	TRBV30	few	TGTGCCTGGAGGGATAGGATCAGGTACGAGCAGTACTTC	CAWRDRIRYEQYF
NA	TRBJ2-7	15	TRBV4-2	NA	TGTGCCAGCAGCCCGCGGGACGAGAGCTCCTACGAGCAGTACTTC	CASSPRDESSYEQYF
TRBD2	TRBJ2-1	18	TRBV20-1	few	TGCAGTGCTAGAGCCAGGGCGGGAGGCTTTAGCTCCTACAATGAGCAGTTCTTC	CSARARAGGFSSYNEQFF
NA	TRBJ2-2	15	TRBV7-9	NA	TGTGCCAGCAGCCCCGGGGGTCTACTCACCGGGGAGCTGTTTTTT	CASSPGGLLTGELFF
TRBD2	TRBJ2-1	17	TRBV6-5	NA	TGTGCCAGCAGTTCGCCCGTTAGCGGGACTTCCTACAATGAGCAGTTCTTC	CASSSPVSGTSYNEQFF
TRBD2	TRBJ2-7	20	TRBV3-1	few	TGTGCCAGCAGCCAAGATCTAACGCTAGCGGGGGGTCCGAGACCCTACGAGCAGTACTTC	CASSQDLTLAGGPRPYEQYF
TRBD1	TRBJ2-3	15	TRBV7-8	few	TGTGCCAGCAGCTTACTACAGGGGTTTACAGATACGCAGTATTTT	CASSLLQGFTDTQYF
NA	TRBJ2-1	15	TRBV9	NA	TGTGCCAGCAGCTCCCATGGGGTGGGGTACAATGAGCAGTTCTTC	CASSSHGVGYNEQFF
NA	TRBJ2-7	15	TRBV5-6	NA	TGTGCCAGCAGTTCCGGACCGGGAACGCCCTACGAGCAGTACTTC	CASSSGPGTPYEQYF
TRBD2	TRBJ2-1	14	TRBV29-1	NA	TGCAGCGTCCCAAGGGGTAGCGGGAGCAATGAGCAGTTCTTC	CSVPRGSGSNEQFF
TRBD2	TRBJ2-1	14	TRBV29-1	few	TGCAGCGCCCGAGCGGGAGGTCCCTACAATGAGCAGTTCTTC	CSARAGGPYNEQFF
NA	TRBJ2-6	16	TRBV28	few	TGTGCCAGCAGTTTATTTACAGGGGACTGGGCCAACGTCCTGACTTTC	CASSLFTGDWANVLTF
NA	TRBJ2-1	11	TRBV20-1	few	TGCAGTGCTATAAGGGTCGGCGAGCAGTTCTTC	CSAIRVGEQFF
TRBD2	TRBJ2-3	14	TRBV12-3/TRBV12-4	few	TGTGCCAGCAGTTTAAGCGGGAACACAGATACGCAGTATTTT	CASSLSGNTDTQYF